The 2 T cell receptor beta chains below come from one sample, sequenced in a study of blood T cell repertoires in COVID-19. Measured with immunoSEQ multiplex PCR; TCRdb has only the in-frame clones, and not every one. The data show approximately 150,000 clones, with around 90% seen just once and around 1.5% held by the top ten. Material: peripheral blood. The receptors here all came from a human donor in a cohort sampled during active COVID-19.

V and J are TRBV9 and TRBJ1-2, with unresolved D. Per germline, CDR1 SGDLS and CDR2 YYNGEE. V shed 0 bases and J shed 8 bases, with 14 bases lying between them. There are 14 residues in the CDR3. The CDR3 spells CASSVEAEPRGYTF. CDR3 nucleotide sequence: TGTGCCAGCAGCGTAGAGGCAGAACCTAGGGGCTACACCTTC.

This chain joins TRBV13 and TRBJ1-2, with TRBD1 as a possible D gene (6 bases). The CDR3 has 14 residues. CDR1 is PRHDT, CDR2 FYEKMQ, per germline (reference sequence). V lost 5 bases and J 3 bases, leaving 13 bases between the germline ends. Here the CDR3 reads CASSETRGYYGYTF. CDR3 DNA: TGTGCCAGCAGCGAAACCAGGGGATACTATGGCTACACCTTC. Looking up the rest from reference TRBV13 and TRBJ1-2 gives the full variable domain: AAGVIQSPRHLIKEKRETATLKCYPIPRHDTVYWYQQGPGQDPQFLISFYEKMQSDKGSIPDRFSAQQFSDYHSELNMSSLELGDSALYFCASSETRGYYGYTFGSGTRLTVV.